The 29 T cell receptor beta chains in this list originate from one sample, sequenced in a study of vaccination effects on CD4 cells after COVID-19. These TCRs are of unknown antigen specificity. CD4+ T cells were isolated after around 10 days of culture. Assay used: immunoSEQ multiplex PCR; TCRdb lists only in-frame clones, some missing. The table shows roughly 36,000 clones, with roughly 74% occurring only once. The source material was CD4+ T cells from PBMCs cultured without peptide, sampled before COVID-19 vaccination. These receptors were obtained from a human donor who received a COVID-19 vaccine.

The chain joins TRBV4-1 to TRBJ2-7; 14 nucleotides align to TRBD2. The CDR3 extends over 15 amino acids. The germline V gene has CDR1 MGHRA and CDR2 YSYEKL. V shed 1 base and J 7 bases; nucleotides not matched to a gene: 3. The CDR3 bases are TGCGCCAGCAGCCAAGTGGGACTAGCGGGAGATGAGCAGTACTTC. Amino acids: CASSQVGLAGDEQYF.

Remarks on this clone: This CDR3 is also generated by other DNA sequences in the sample. This chain uses TRBV4-3 with TRBJ2-5; D remains ambiguous. The CDR3 spans 13 residues. Trimming removed 1 base from V and 5 bases from J, with 8 bases in between. CDR1 LGHNA and CDR2 YSLEER come from the germline V gene. CDR3 loop: CASSQGRWETQYF. CDR3 DNA: TGCGCCAGCAGCCAAGGCCGCTGGGAGACCCAGTACTTC.

This rearrangement joins TRBV5-1 to TRBJ2-4; the D gene is possibly TRBD1 (6 bases). V was clipped by 4 bases and J by 3 bases, with 11 bases between them. The CDR3 has 14 residues. Per germline, CDR1 SGHRS and CDR2 YFSETQ. CDR3 coding DNA: TGCGCCAGCAGCCGACAGGAGATCAAAAACATTCAGTACTTC. Translated: CASSRQEIKNIQYF.

The chain has TRBV5-4 and TRBJ2-2, with D maybe TRBD1 (6 bases). The CDR3 loop spans 14 amino acids. Germline CDR1 and CDR2: SGHNT and YYREEE (reference sequence). Trimming removed 0 bases from V and 3 bases from J, with 6 bases in between. The CDR3, as DNA: TGTGCCAGCAGCTTGGACAGGGACACCGGGGAGCTGTTTTTT. Encoded protein: CASSLDRDTGELFF.

The chain is built from TRBV10-3 and TRBJ2-3; 9 positions agree with TRBD2. The CDR3 has 16 amino acids. CDR1 is ENHRY and CDR2 is SYGVKD in the germline V gene. Losses at the gene ends were 4 bases for V and 4 bases for J; bases not matched to a gene: 9. CDR3 DNA: TGTGCCATCAGTGGGCGCGGGAGGGCCAGCGCAGATACGCAGTATTTT. Translated, it gives CAISGRGRASADTQYF.

Regarding this clone: The junction departs from germline at one end; a sequencing error may be responsible. V gene TRBV7-7 combines with J gene TRBJ2-1, with D uncertain. The CDR3 length is 16 residues. Germline lookup yields CDR1 SSHAT and CDR2 FNYEAQ (reference sequence). The CDR3 is CASSLGSDPRYNEQFF. The CDR3 DNA sequence: TGTGCTAGCAGCTTAGGTTCGGACCCCCGTTACAATGAGCAGTTCTTC.

Of note for this clone: The junction departs from the called germline gene at one end, perhaps through a read error. In DNA form, the CDR3 reads TGTGCCAGCAGTCACTCCAGACTAGCGGGAAGAGAGACCCAGTACTTC. Translated, it gives CASSHSRLAGRETQYF. This chain links TRBV6-5 with TRBJ2-5; 11 bases are shared with TRBD2. The CDR3 has 16 amino acids. Germline CDR1 is MNHEY and CDR2 is SVGAGI.

The chain is built from TRBV19 and TRBJ1-2; 9 bases fit TRBD1. The CDR3 is 15 residues long. Germline CDR1 is LNHDA and CDR2 is SQIVND (reference sequence). V was pared by 1 base and J by 8 bases, with 8 bases of the junction left unmatched. As DNA, the CDR3 is TGTGCCAGTAGTATAGCTCCACAGGGGGCGGACGGCTACACCTTC. Translation gives CASSIAPQGADGYTF.

V gene TRBV29-1 combines with J gene TRBJ1-5; D ambiguous. CDR3 length equals 13 residues. V lost 6 bases, J lost 5 bases, and 14 bases lay in between. Germline V gene lookup returns CDR1 SQVTM and CDR2 ANQGSEA. CDR3 coding DNA: TGCAGCGTAGCTGAAGTACCGGATCAGCCCCAGCATTTT. Amino acid sequence: CSVAEVPDQPQHF.

A few counts support this clone. This chain uses TRBV7-9 with TRBJ2-7, with D maybe TRBD1 (6 bases). CDR1 and CDR2 from the germline V gene are SEHNR and FQNEAQ (reference sequence). The CDR3 loop spans 16 amino acids. Trimming pared 1 base from V and 0 bases from J, leaving 13 bases between. The CDR3 nucleotides are TGTGCCAGCAGCTTAGGGGGACACCGCCCCTCCTACGAGCAGTACTTC. Translated: CASSLGGHRPSYEQYF.

This chain uses TRBV4-3 with TRBJ1-4; no firm D call. The CDR3 sequence is 16 residues long. Germline V gives CDR1 LGHNA, CDR2 YSLEER. V was shortened by 1 base and J by 0 bases, with 9 bases between the two germline ends. CDR3 coding DNA: TGCGCCAGCAGCCAAGGGCAGTTATCAACTAATGAAAAACTGTTTTTT. Protein sequence: CASSQGQLSTNEKLFF.

The gene calls are TRBV19 and TRBJ1-1; D call uncertain. The CDR3 totals 14 residues. Germline V gene lookup returns CDR1 LNHDA and CDR2 SQIVND (reference sequence). V lost 0 bases and J 3 bases, leaving 8 bases between the germline ends. Here the CDR3 reads CASSIDLIDTEAFF. CDR3 coding DNA: TGTGCCAGTAGTATAGATTTGATCGACACTGAAGCTTTCTTT.

The chain combines TRBV18 with TRBJ2-4; 8 positions match TRBD2. CDR1 is KGHSH, CDR2 LQKENI, per germline. The length of the CDR3 is 16 residues. V gave up 6 bases and J gave up 14 bases; unmatched junction bases: 21. For the CDR3, the DNA is TGTGCCAGCTCTCCCGGTTGGCGGGAGGACCCGCCCCGGAAGTACTTC. As protein: CASSPGWREDPPRKYF.

This chain joins TRBV18 and TRBJ1-6; 8 bases match TRBD1. The J segment lost 10 bases and the V segment lost 4 bases, leaving 9 bases of the junction unmatched. The CDR3 has 15 amino acids. Looked up from germline, CDR1 is KGHSH and CDR2 is LQKENI. The CDR3 region has the DNA TGTGCCAGCTCACAAAATACAGGGGGTCACTCACCCCTCCACTTT. Amino acids: CASSQNTGGHSPLHF. The variable domain in full, completed from reference TRBV18 and TRBJ1-6, reads NAGVMQNPRHLVRRRGQEARLRCSPMKGHSHVYWYRQLPEEGLKFMVYLQKENIIDESGMPKERFSAEFPKEGPSILRIQQVVRGDSAAYFCASSQNTGGHSPLHFGNGTRLTVT.

The rearrangement links TRBV19 to TRBJ1-2, with no clear D. Germline V gene data show CDR1 as LNHDA and CDR2 as SQIVND (reference sequence). CDR3 length: 16 residues. Trimming cost V 3 bases and J 1 base, with 15 bases left between them. As DNA, the CDR3 is TGTGCCAGTAGTATGAAGCGGGCCTCCGTTAACTATGGCTACACCTTC. Encoded protein: CASSMKRASVNYGYTF. The full variable domain, in which reference TRBV19 and TRBJ1-2 provide the parts outside the CDR3, is DGGITQSPKYLFRKEGQNVTLSCEQNLNHDAMYWYRQDPGQGLRLIYYSQIVNDFQKGDIAEGYSVSREKKESFPLTVTSAQKNPTAFYLCASSMKRASVNYGYTFGSGTRLTVV.

This chain joins TRBV5-1 and TRBJ1-2; D not certain. CDR3 length equals 12 residues. Germline CDR1 and CDR2: SGHRS and YFSETQ. V dropped 2 bases and J dropped 8 bases, with 10 bases sitting between them. The CDR3 coding sequence is TGCGCCAGCAGCTTAGGCTCCTTCGGCTACACCTTC. It specifies CASSLGSFGYTF.

The V and J genes are TRBV2 and TRBJ1-1; tentative D call: TRBD1 (5 bases). There are 14 residues in the CDR3. The germline gives CDR1 SNHLY, CDR2 FYNNEI. V dropped 11 bases and J dropped 5 bases, with 21 bases sitting between them. DNA for the CDR3: TGTGCCCCCAAGCCGGGGGTAGAATGGACTGAAGCTTTCTTT. Translated: CAPKPGVEWTEAFF. The full variable domain, rest sourced from reference TRBV2 and TRBJ1-1, is EPEVTQTPSHQVTQMGQEVILRCVPISNHLYFYWYRQILGQKVEFLVSFYNNEISEKSEIFDDQFSVERPDGSNFTLKIRSTKLEDSAMYFCAPKPGVEWTEAFFGQGTRLTVV.

CDR3 sequence: CASSLATGPGNTIYF. The CDR3 DNA is TGTGCCAGCAGCTTAGCGACGGGGCCAGGAAACACCATATATTTT. The chain combines TRBV7-2 with TRBJ1-3; tentative D call: TRBD1 (5 bases). V was clipped by 0 bases and J by 4 bases, with 10 bases between them. Germline V lookup: CDR1 SGHTA, CDR2 FQGNSA. The CDR3 extends over 15 amino acids. Drawing the rest from reference TRBV7-2 and TRBJ1-3, the complete variable domain is GAGVSQSPSNKVTEKGKDVELRCDPISGHTALYWYRQSLGQGLEFLIYFQGNSAPDKSGLPSDRFSAERTGGSVSTLTIQRTQQEDSAVYLCASSLATGPGNTIYFGEGSWLTVV.

The chain carries TRBV9 and TRBJ2-1; D ambiguous. Trimming cost V 3 bases and J 9 bases, with 16 bases left between them. The CDR3 extends over 14 amino acids. Germline values: CDR1 SGDLS, CDR2 YYNGEE. The CDR3 spells CASSASPRRGEQFF. The CDR3 DNA reads as TGTGCCAGCAGCGCCTCGCCTAGACGCGGTGAGCAGTTCTTC.

CDR3 sequence reads: CASSQVVNTEAFF. The CDR3 DNA reads as TGCGCCAGCAGCCAAGTAGTTAATACTGAAGCTTTCTTT. The chain recombines TRBV4-1 with TRBJ1-1, with D unclear. V was cut by 1 base and J by 5 bases, with 8 bases left in between. The germline CDR1 and CDR2 sequences are MGHRA and YSYEKL. The CDR3 contains 13 residues.

In this sample, this clone turned up a few times. The V and J genes are TRBV7-9 and TRBJ2-5; 7 nucleotides line up with TRBD1. With 4 bases clipped from V and 7 bases from J, the junction kept 12 bases outside the gene matches. CDR3 size: 15 residues. Germline loops: CDR1 SEHNR, CDR2 FQNEAQ (reference sequence). CDR3 nucleotides: TGTGCCAGCAGCTGGACAGGAACGTACCGGGGGACCCAGTACTTC. Translated: CASSWTGTYRGTQYF.

There are a few counts of this clone. V and J are TRBV7-2 and TRBJ1-2; TRBD1 might be the D (5 bases). This CDR3 spans 13 amino acids. V was cut by 5 bases and J by 8 bases, with 15 bases left in between. Looked up from germline, CDR1 is SGHTA and CDR2 is FQGNSA. CDR3 sequence (DNA): TGTGCCAGCAGCCGATTAGGGGACCCAGGCTACACCTTC. It is translated as CASSRLGDPGYTF. The full variable domain, rest sourced from reference TRBV7-2 and TRBJ1-2, is GAGVSQSPSNKVTEKGKDVELRCDPISGHTALYWYRQSLGQGLEFLIYFQGNSAPDKSGLPSDRFSAERTGGSVSTLTIQRTQQEDSAVYLCASSRLGDPGYTFGSGTRLTVV.

This clone was counted once. The rearrangement links TRBV7-9 to TRBJ2-1, with D tentatively TRBD1 (6 bases). The CDR3 contains 15 residues. Trimming stripped 0 bases from V and 9 bases from J, with 15 bases between. Germline CDR1 SEHNR, CDR2 FQNEAQ (reference sequence). CDR3 in DNA: TGTGCCAGCAGCTTAGCCGGCACAGGGAGAGGTGAGCAGTTCTTC. This translates into CASSLAGTGRGEQFF.

The chain carries TRBV5-1 and TRBJ2-5, with TRBD2 matching over 9 bases. This CDR3 spans 14 amino acids. Germline CDR1 and CDR2: SGHRS and YFSETQ. Losses at the gene ends were 4 bases for V and 5 bases for J; bases not matched to a gene: 6. CDR3 DNA sequence: TGCGCCAGCAGCCCGGGGACTAGCTGGGAGACCCAGTACTTC. It specifies CASSPGTSWETQYF.

This clone has more than one count but fewer than ten. The chain combines TRBV6-5 with TRBJ2-7; D may be TRBD1 or TRBD2 (5 bases each). There are 15 residues in the CDR3. In germline, CDR1 is MNHEY, CDR2 SVGAGI. V gave up 6 bases and J gave up 3 bases, with 18 bases separating them. The CDR3 nucleotides are TGTGCCAGCAGCCCCTCGGGACCGACGTTCTACGAGCAGTACTTC. Translated, it gives CASSPSGPTFYEQYF.

The table lists this clone with a few counts. The chain has TRBV4-2 and TRBJ1-5; 8 bases fit TRBD1. Per the germline V gene, CDR1 is LGHNA and CDR2 is YNFKEQ. Trimming at V came to 4 bases and at J to 5 bases, leaving 7 bases not matched to a gene. The CDR3 is 15 amino acids. DNA for the CDR3: TGTGCCAGCAGCCGGGGACAGGAGGAGTATCAGCCCCAGCATTTT. It specifies CASSRGQEEYQPQHF.

The count of this clone is one. CDR3 DNA sequence: TGTGCCAGCAGGGATGATACACCCGGGGAGCTGTTTTTT. It encodes CASRDDTPGELFF. V is TRBV2 and J is TRBJ2-2, with D unclear. The CDR3 consists of 13 residues. Germline V gene data show CDR1 as SNHLY and CDR2 as FYNNEI. V was clipped by 6 bases and J by 6 bases, with 11 bases between them.

This clone is a singleton in its sample. The J gene is TRBJ2-3, the V gene TRBV11-1; D possibly corresponds to TRBD1 (6 bases). The V gene lost 5 bases and the J gene lost 8 bases, with 17 bases spanning the gap. The CDR3 runs to 14 residues. Germline V gene sequence: CDR1 SGHAT, CDR2 FQDESV (reference sequence). The DNA of the CDR3 is TGTGCCAGCAGCCCTGGACAGCGCGTCGGTACGCAGTATTTT. It encodes CASSPGQRVGTQYF.

The chain combines TRBV18 with TRBJ2-7; D may correspond to TRBD1 or TRBD2 (5 bases each). CDR1 is KGHSH and CDR2 is LQKENI in the germline V gene. CDR3 size: 13 residues. Trimming left V 6 bases short and J 7 bases short, with 16 bases between. CDR3 sequence (DNA): TGTGCCAGCTCTGCAGGGAGCAATTTGGAGCAGTACTTC. Encoded protein: CASSAGSNLEQYF.